The 22 T cell receptor beta chains reported below all come from one sample, sequenced in a study of blood T cell repertoires in COVID-19. The assay was immunoSEQ multiplex PCR, and TCRdb's table has in-frame clones only and misses some. The sample carries tens of thousands of clones, 77% recorded once. The sequenced sample consisted of peripheral blood. Every receptor here comes from a human donor in a cohort sampled during active COVID-19.

The CDR3 reads CASSPLSGLTLNTEAFF. CDR3 DNA sequence: TGTGCCAGCAGCCCTCTCTCAGGACTGACTCTGAACACTGAAGCTTTCTTT. The V gene is TRBV2, the J gene TRBJ1-1; D is uncertain. V was shortened by 6 bases and J by 0 bases, with 20 bases between the two germline ends. The CDR3 sequence is 17 residues long. CDR1 is SNHLY, CDR2 FYNNEI, per germline. The full variable domain, with the rest looked up from reference TRBV2 and TRBJ1-1, is EPEVTQTPSHQVTQMGQEVILRCVPISNHLYFYWYRQILGQKVEFLVSFYNNEISEKSEIFDDQFSVERPDGSNFTLKIRSTKLEDSAMYFCASSPLSGLTLNTEAFFGQGTRLTVV.

The genes are TRBV6-5 and TRBJ2-7, with 8 bases aligning to TRBD2. Germline CDR1 and CDR2: MNHEY and SVGAGI. Germline trimming cut 2 bases from V and 1 base from J; bases unmatched to any gene: 4. The CDR3 contains 15 residues. The CDR3 here is CASSYAPSGSYEQYF. DNA of the CDR3: TGTGCCAGCAGTTACGCGCCTAGCGGGTCCTACGAGCAGTACTTC.

This clone was seen only once. The chain carries TRBV18 and TRBJ2-1; a possible D gene is TRBD2 (7 bases). The CDR3 totals 17 residues. The germline V gene has CDR1 KGHSH and CDR2 LQKENI. Trimming took 3 bases from V and 7 from J, leaving 22 bases between them. CDR3 nucleotides: TGTGCCAGCTCACCCAAATTGGCGGGGGCCCCAGGGAATGAGCAGTTCTTC. This gives the protein CASSPKLAGAPGNEQFF.

The rearrangement joins TRBV6-5 to TRBJ1-1; D uncertain. V was shortened by 2 bases and J by 1 base, with 5 bases between the two germline ends. This CDR3 region has 13 residues. CDR1 and CDR2 (germline): MNHEY, SVGAGI. The CDR3 here is CASSYAGNTEAFF. The CDR3 DNA is TGTGCCAGCAGTTACGCCGGGAACACTGAAGCTTTCTTT.

The chain employs TRBV10-1 and TRBJ2-2; the match to TRBD1 covers 8 bases. CDR1 WNHNN and CDR2 SYGVQD come from the germline V gene (reference sequence). V gave up 4 bases and J gave up 4 bases; unmatched junction bases: 5. The CDR3 is made up of 15 amino acids. The CDR3: CASSVGTGSTGELFF. The DNA of the CDR3 is TGCGCCAGCAGTGTTGGGACAGGTAGCACCGGGGAGCTGTTTTTT.

This sequence joins TRBV14 and TRBJ1-3, with TRBD1 matching 9 bases. V gave up 4 bases and J gave up 0 bases; unmatched junction bases: 4. The CDR3 is 16 residues long. Germline V lookup: CDR1 SGHDN, CDR2 FVKESK. CDR3 in amino acids: CASSLGTGYSGNTIYF. CDR3 sequence (DNA): TGTGCCAGCAGCCTTGGGACAGGGTACTCTGGAAACACCATATATTTT.

The chain is built from TRBV5-1 and TRBJ1-2, with no clear D. CDR3 size: 15 residues. V was clipped by 0 bases and J by 4 bases, with 13 bases between them. CDR1 and CDR2 from the germline V gene are SGHRS and YFSETQ. CDR3 region: CASSLGGDALYGYTF. The CDR3 coding sequence is TGCGCCAGCAGCTTGGGGGGAGACGCCCTCTATGGCTACACCTTC. Drawing the rest from reference TRBV5-1 and TRBJ1-2, the complete variable domain is KAGVTQTPRYLIKTRGQQVTLSCSPISGHRSVSWYQQTPGQGLQFLFEYFSETQRNKGNFPGRFSGRQFSNSRSEMNVSTLELGDSALYLCASSLGGDALYGYTFGSGTRLTVV.

This chain connects TRBV7-8 to TRBJ1-5; TRBD1 is a possible D gene (6 bases). Germline CDR1 SGHVS, CDR2 FQNEAQ. The CDR3 is 18 amino acids. Trimming removed 1 base at V and 0 bases at J, with 16 bases between. The CDR3 sequence: CASSLEQGRGYSNQPQHF. CDR3 bases: TGTGCCAGCAGCTTAGAACAGGGAAGGGGATATAGCAATCAGCCCCAGCATTTT.

This clone was counted ten times or more. This chain connects TRBV25-1 to TRBJ1-6; 8 positions agree with TRBD1. The germline V gene encodes CDR1 MGHDK and CDR2 SYGVNS. J lost 9 bases, V lost 5 bases, and 9 bases had no gene match. The CDR3 sequence is 15 residues long. CDR3 sequence reads: CASSQIGTGFSPLHF. As DNA, the CDR3 is TGTGCCAGCAGTCAAATCGGGACAGGTTTTTCACCCCTCCACTTT.

The rearrangement uses TRBV7-9 and TRBJ2-1, with TRBD2 matching over 9 bases. J lost 7 bases, V lost 1 base, and 2 bases had no gene match. Germline V CDR1 and CDR2: SEHNR, FQNEAQ (reference sequence). The CDR3 contains 14 residues. CDR3 sequence reads: CASSLGLAANEQFF. In nucleotides, the CDR3 is TGTGCCAGCAGCTTAGGACTAGCGGCGAATGAGCAGTTCTTC.

This clone was detected a few times. The rearrangement links TRBV11-2 to TRBJ1-2; 8 nucleotides agree with TRBD1. V dropped 5 bases and J dropped 8; count of bases not matched to a gene: 10. The CDR3 sequence is 14 residues long. CDR1 and CDR2 (germline): SGHAT, FQNNGV. The CDR3 region is CASSPGQGGRGYTF. The CDR3 bases are TGTGCCAGCAGCCCCGGACAGGGCGGACGGGGCTACACCTTC. The whole variable domain, filled in from reference TRBV11-2 and TRBJ1-2, reads EAGVAQSPRYKIIEKRQSVAFWCNPISGHATLYWYQQILGQGPKLLIQFQNNGVVDDSQLPKDRFSAERLKGVDSTLKIQPAKLEDSAVYLCASSPGQGGRGYTFGSGTRLTVV.

J is TRBJ2-5 and V is TRBV7-2; TRBD1 agrees at 7 bases. V was pared by 3 bases and J by 5 bases, with 9 bases of the junction left unmatched. This CDR3 is 15 amino acids long. Germline-derived CDR1 and CDR2 are SGHTA and FQGNSA. The CDR3 region is CASSFTGTVDETQYF. The CDR3 region has the DNA TGTGCCAGCAGCTTTACCGGGACAGTAGACGAGACCCAGTACTTC.

The rearrangement joins TRBV5-1 to TRBJ1-6; D unclear. Germline V gene lookup returns CDR1 SGHRS and CDR2 YFSETQ. Trimming stripped 2 bases from V and 6 bases from J, with 12 bases between. The CDR3 is made up of 15 amino acids. CDR3 amino acids: CASSFLGEGNSPLHF. In DNA form, the CDR3 reads TGCGCCAGCAGCTTCCTTGGGGAGGGTAATTCACCCCTCCACTTT.

V and J are TRBV28 and TRBJ2-7; the D gene is possibly TRBD2 (6 bases). CDR3 length equals 14 residues. The V gene's germline CDR1 is MDHEN and CDR2 SYDVKM. Trimming cost V 3 bases and J 2 bases, with 11 bases left between them. Here the CDR3 DNA reads TGTGCCAGCAGTTTGGGGGGATGGGCCTACGAGCAGTACTTC. It is translated as CASSLGGWAYEQYF. The full variable domain, its missing parts supplied by reference TRBV28 and TRBJ2-7, is DVKVTQSSRYLVKRTGEKVFLECVQDMDHENMFWYRQDPGLGLRLIYFSYDVKMKEKGDIPEGYSVSREKKERFSLILESASTNQTSMYLCASSLGGWAYEQYFGPGTRLTVT.

The rearrangement joins TRBV4-1 to TRBJ1-6, with D unclear. The V gene's germline CDR1 is MGHRA and CDR2 YSYEKL. V lost 0 bases and J lost 4, with 7 bases in between. The CDR3 sequence is 15 residues long. The CDR3 spells CASSQDRVYNSPLHF. Here the CDR3 DNA reads TGCGCCAGCAGCCAAGATCGCGTTTATAATTCACCCCTCCACTTT.

V usage is TRBV5-1 and J usage is TRBJ2-4; 12 bases line up with TRBD2. V gave up 0 bases and J gave up 15 bases; unmatched junction bases: 10. Germline values: CDR1 SGHRS, CDR2 YFSETQ. The CDR3 spans 15 residues. CDR3 protein: CASSLEVTSGSNRYF. In DNA form, the CDR3 reads TGCGCCAGCAGCTTGGAAGTGACTAGCGGGAGTAACAGGTACTTC.

The rearrangement links TRBV18 to TRBJ2-5, with 9 nucleotides matching TRBD2. This CDR3 comprises 16 residues. Germline V gene lookup returns CDR1 KGHSH and CDR2 LQKENI. Losses at the gene ends were 3 bases for V and 1 base for J; bases not matched to a gene: 6. CDR3: CASSPRRLAAQETQYF. The CDR3 coding sequence is TGTGCCAGCTCACCGCGACGACTAGCGGCCCAAGAGACCCAGTACTTC.

The CDR3 sequence: CASSEGPGTGVTEAFF. For the CDR3, the DNA is TGCGCCAGCAGTGAGGGTCCCGGGACAGGGGTCACTGAAGCTTTCTTT. This chain links TRBV10-2 with TRBJ1-1; 10 bases are a match to TRBD1. V lost 2 bases, J lost 4 bases, and 7 bases stayed unmatched. This CDR3 has 16 residues. Germline CDR1 reads WSHSY; CDR2 reads SAAADI.

This clone has only a few counts. The chain has TRBV7-9 and TRBJ2-3; D gene uncertain. Per germline, CDR1 SEHNR and CDR2 FQNEAQ (reference sequence). Trimming took 2 bases from V and 0 from J, leaving 6 bases between them. The CDR3 spans 14 residues. The CDR3 DNA reads as TGTGCCAGCAGCTTAATGGCTAGCACAGATACGCAGTATTTT. Translation: CASSLMASTDTQYF. Drawing the rest from reference TRBV7-9 and TRBJ2-3, the complete variable domain is DTGVSQNPRHKITKRGQNVTFRCDPISEHNRLYWYRQTLGQGPEFLTYFQNEAQLEKSRLLSDRFSAERPKGSFSTLEIQRTEQGDSAMYLCASSLMASTDTQYFGPGTRLTVL.

The V and J genes are TRBV19 and TRBJ1-6; possible D gene TRBD1, 5 bases. The CDR3 contains 13 residues. The V gene's germline CDR1 is LNHDA and CDR2 SQIVND (reference sequence). Between the trimmed V and J ends, which lost 9 bases and 14 bases, there was a span of 20 bases. DNA for the CDR3: TGTGCCAGCGGTGAAGCGGGTTCAGGGACCCTCCACTTT. The encoded protein is CASGEAGSGTLHF. The full variable domain, completed using reference TRBV19 and TRBJ1-6, is DGGITQSPKYLFRKEGQNVTLSCEQNLNHDAMYWYRQDPGQGLRLIYYSQIVNDFQKGDIAEGYSVSREKKESFPLTVTSAQKNPTAFYLCASGEAGSGTLHFGNGTRLTVT.

The rearrangement uses TRBV7-6 and TRBJ1-3, with D tentatively TRBD1 (5 bases). There are 16 residues in the CDR3. Looked up from germline, CDR1 is SGHVS and CDR2 is FNYEAQ. V gave up 1 base and J gave up 8 bases, with 18 bases separating them. The CDR3 loop reads CASSLGAQASGDTIYF. CDR3 DNA sequence: TGTGCCAGCAGCTTAGGGGCACAGGCCTCGGGGGACACCATATATTTT.

This clone was observed a handful of times. The V and J genes are TRBV7-9 and TRBJ2-7; D call uncertain. Germline V gene data show CDR1 as SEHNR and CDR2 as FQNEAQ (reference sequence). This CDR3 contains 13 residues. The V end lost 2 bases, the J end lost 0 bases, and 5 bases lay between the germline ends. Here the CDR3 DNA reads TGTGCCAGCAGCTTACAGGTCTCCTACGAGCAGTACTTC. This gives the protein CASSLQVSYEQYF.